These 2 T cell receptor beta chains were sequenced from one sample in a study of T cell changes during pregnancy in multiple sclerosis. Libraries were prepared by immunoSEQ multiplex PCR; TCRdb keeps only in-frame clonotypes and omits some of them. The table records about 68,000 clones, over 85% of them present only once. The source was peripheral blood, collected after pregnancy. The source is a female donor in good health, enrolled as a control in a pregnancy study.

The chain combines TRBV7-9 with TRBJ1-2; D is unresolved. In germline, CDR1 is SEHNR, CDR2 FQNEAQ (reference sequence). Trimming removed 3 bases from V and 1 base from J, with 12 bases in between. This CDR3 region has 15 residues. DNA of the CDR3: TGTGCCAGCAGCTTTCCGACCGGACTTAACTATGGCTACACCTTC. Its protein is CASSFPTGLNYGYTF.

The chain combines TRBV4-3 with TRBJ1-3; D call uncertain. Germline V gene lookup returns CDR1 LGHNA and CDR2 YSLEER. The V end was cut by 1 base, the J end by 4 bases, with 14 bases between. CDR3 size: 16 residues. CDR3 in DNA: TGCGCCAGCAGCCAAGGTCTCGGGGTCGGGGGAAACACCATATATTTT. Its translation is CASSQGLGVGGNTIYF.